This entry concerns a single T cell receptor (beta chain). Its antigen is undetermined. The sample is drawn from a study of a mutant IDH1 vaccine in newly diagnosed glioma. Sample time point: week 11, during vaccination. The content of each vaccine dose was 300 ug of mutant IDH1 20-mer peptide, and topical imiquimod accompanied it. Findings of the study overall: Apparently unrelated to pseudoprogression were changes in the top peripheral T cell clonotypes.

Generated by immunoSEQ multiplex PCR, the TCRdb table keeps only in-frame clones and is missing some. The sample carries roughly 57,000 clones, around 89% recorded once. Trimming shortened V by 8 bases and J by 4 bases, and 17 bases separated the two germline ends. This CDR3 spans 14 amino acids. From germline, CDR1 is MNHNS and CDR2 SASEGT. The clonotype originates from a middle-aged man with glioma. This rearrangement joins TRBV6-1 to TRBJ1-2, with D unresolved. Sequencing was performed on PBMCs, taken from a glioma patient whose treatment included an IDH1 peptide vaccine. CDR3 protein: CASLLDGSGYGYTF. DNA for the CDR3: TGTGCCAGCTTACTGGACGGGTCGGGCTATGGCTACACCTTC.